These 11 T cell receptor beta chains originate from one sample sequenced in a study of cytomegalovirus exposure and HLA in healthy donors. The PCR made use of 60 Vbeta and 13 Jbeta primers. The data were produced by immunoSEQ multiplex PCR, yet TCRdb's version contains in-frame clones alone and is incomplete. The sample totals approximately 51,000 clones. Sequencing input: PBMCs. The origin of the receptors is a middle-aged man in good health and CMV-seropositive.

CDR3 sequence (DNA): TGCGCCAGCGGTGCTAGCGGGGGGGCGGCAGATACGCAGTATTTT. Translation: CASGASGGAADTQYF. The V and J genes are TRBV5-1 and TRBJ2-3; 12 positions match TRBD2. Germline trimming cut 7 bases from V and 4 bases from J; bases unmatched to any gene: 7. Germline V gene lookup returns CDR1 SGHRS and CDR2 YFSETQ. The CDR3 loop spans 15 amino acids.

This chain links TRBV15 with TRBJ2-5; 8 bases are a match to TRBD1. CDR1 is LNHNV and CDR2 is YYDKDF in the germline V gene (reference sequence). V trimming: 6 bases; J trimming: 5 bases; junction bases outside the gene matches: 14. This CDR3 is built from 16 residues. CDR3 residues: CATREIWTGRLETQYF. In nucleotides, the CDR3 is TGTGCCACCAGAGAAATATGGACAGGGCGGTTGGAGACCCAGTACTTC.

CDR3 sequence: CASSPGGGPNSNQPQHF. The CDR3 nucleotides are TGTGCCAGCAGCCCGGGAGGAGGGCCGAATAGCAATCAGCCCCAGCATTTT. The chain links TRBV5-6 to TRBJ1-5; no clear D. The CDR3 runs 17 residues. V lost 4 bases and J 0 bases, leaving 17 bases between the germline ends. Germline assignment: CDR1 SGHDT and CDR2 YYEEEE.

The chain employs TRBV9 and TRBJ2-6; 10 nucleotides align to TRBD1. V lost 3 bases and J lost 2; bases outside the gene matches: 8. The CDR3 is made up of 18 amino acids. CDR1 SGDLS and CDR2 YYNGEE come from the germline V gene. The DNA of the CDR3 is TGTGCCAGCAGCGGGCGGACAGGGGGTTTGCCTGGGGCCAACGTCCTGACTTTC. This codes for CASSGRTGGLPGANVLTF.

This chain's CDR3 is CASSMTSWETQYF. DNA of the CDR3: TGCGCCAGCAGCATGACTAGTTGGGAGACCCAGTACTTC. The chain is built from TRBV5-1 and TRBJ2-5; possibly TRBD2 for D (6 bases). Germline V gene sequence: CDR1 SGHRS, CDR2 YFSETQ. CDR3 length equals 13 residues. V lost 4 bases to trimming and J lost 5 bases, with 12 bases between them.

V is TRBV18 and J is TRBJ2-7, with 7 bases matching TRBD1. The CDR3 is 14 residues long. The germline CDR1 and CDR2 sequences are KGHSH and LQKENI. The J segment lost 3 bases and the V segment lost 3 bases, leaving 5 bases of the junction unmatched. The CDR3: CASSPGRQGYEQYF. CDR3 in DNA: TGTGCCAGCTCACCTGGGAGACAGGGCTACGAGCAGTACTTC. The full variable domain, in which reference TRBV18 and TRBJ2-7 provide the parts outside the CDR3, is NAGVMQNPRHLVRRRGQEARLRCSPMKGHSHVYWYRQLPEEGLKFMVYLQKENIIDESGMPKERFSAEFPKEGPSILRIQQVVRGDSAAYFCASSPGRQGYEQYFGPGTRLTVT.

V and J are TRBV6-1 and TRBJ1-5; D is possibly TRBD1 (5 bases). V lost 3 bases, J lost 3 bases, and 12 bases lay in between. This CDR3 is 15 amino acids long. Germline V gene sequence: CDR1 MNHNS, CDR2 SASEGT. CDR3 DNA: TGTGCCAGCAGTGAGGGCGGGGGACCCAATCAGCCCCAGCATTTT. It translates to CASSEGGGPNQPQHF.

J is TRBJ2-7 and V is TRBV20-1; TRBD2 might be the D (6 bases). The CDR3 totals 11 residues. Trimming shortened V by 5 bases and J by 8 bases, and 13 bases separated the two germline ends. Germline V gene data show CDR1 as DFQATT and CDR2 as SNEGSKA (reference sequence). The CDR3 loop reads CSALLGGKQYF. DNA for the CDR3: TGCAGTGCTTTACTCGGGGGAAAGCAGTACTTC.

The CDR3 DNA is TGTGCCAGCAGCCTCCGGACACCGACCTTTCAAGAGCAGTACTTC. This sequence encodes CASSLRTPTFQEQYF. The J gene is TRBJ2-7, the V gene TRBV9; possibly TRBD1 for D (5 bases). Trimming took off 4 bases at V and 7 bases at J, with 21 bases between the two ends. The length of the CDR3 is 15 residues. The germline gives CDR1 SGDLS, CDR2 YYNGEE. The whole variable domain, filled in from reference TRBV9 and TRBJ2-7, reads DSGVTQTPKHLITATGQRVTLRCSPRSGDLSVYWYQQSLDQGLQFLIQYYNGEERAKGNILERFSAQQFPDLHSELNLSSLELGDSALYFCASSLRTPTFQEQYFGPGTRLTVT.

V usage is TRBV29-1 and J usage is TRBJ1-2; TRBD1 matches 7 bases. Germline lookup yields CDR1 SQVTM and CDR2 ANQGSEA. Trimming at V came to 5 bases and at J to 7 bases, leaving 13 bases not matched to a gene. The CDR3 runs to 14 residues. CDR3 residues: CSVSYAGGPLGYTF. CDR3 DNA sequence: TGCAGCGTTTCTTACGCAGGGGGTCCACTTGGCTACACCTTC.

The chain links TRBV7-2 to TRBJ2-2; D ambiguous. Looked up from germline, CDR1 is SGHTA and CDR2 is FQGNSA. The V end lost 4 bases, the J end lost 3 bases, and 12 bases lay between the germline ends. The CDR3 is made up of 15 amino acids. As DNA, the CDR3 is TGTGCCAGCAGCTCAAAAGCCAAAGACACCGGGGAGCTGTTTTTT. Amino acid sequence: CASSSKAKDTGELFF.